This TCR beta chain appears in the sequencing data of a study of blood T cells in healthy people across ages. On this clonotype: Relative to the germline gene, one junction end is altered; a read error may explain this.

The CDR3 loop spans 17 amino acids. Germline V gene lookup returns CDR1 SEHNR and CDR2 FQNEAQ (reference sequence). Sample-barcoded 5' priming and a J-beta primer mix drove a second PCR of roughly 6 to 12 cycles. One entry per CDR3 protein results from TCRdb running MiXCR on the 5' RACE reads. The data contain about 1,800,000 distinct CDR3 sequences, 28% of them seen just once; the ten biggest clones take up more than 6%. V and J are TRBV7-9 and TRBJ2-3; the match to TRBD1 covers 9 bases. Sequenced material: blood. The TCR was taken from a woman in her 30s in good health. In nucleotides, the CDR3 is TGTGCCAGCAGCTACCGAGTTGGGACAGGGAGTAAGGATATGCAGTATTTT. Translation gives CASSYRVGTGSKDMQYF.